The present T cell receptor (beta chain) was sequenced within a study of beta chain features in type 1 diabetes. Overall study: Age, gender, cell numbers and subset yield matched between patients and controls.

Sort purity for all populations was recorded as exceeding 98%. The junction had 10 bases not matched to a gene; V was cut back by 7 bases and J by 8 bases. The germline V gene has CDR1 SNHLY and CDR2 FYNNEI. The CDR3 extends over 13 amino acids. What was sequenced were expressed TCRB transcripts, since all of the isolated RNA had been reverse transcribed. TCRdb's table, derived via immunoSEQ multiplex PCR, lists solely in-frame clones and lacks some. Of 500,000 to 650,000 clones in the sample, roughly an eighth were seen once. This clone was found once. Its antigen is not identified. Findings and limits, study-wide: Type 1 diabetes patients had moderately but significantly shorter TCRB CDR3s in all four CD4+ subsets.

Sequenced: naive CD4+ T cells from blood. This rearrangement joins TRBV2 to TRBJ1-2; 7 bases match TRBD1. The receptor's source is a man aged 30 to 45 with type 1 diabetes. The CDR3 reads CASTQTGMGGYTF. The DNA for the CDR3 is TGTGCCAGCACCCAGACAGGGATGGGAGGCTACACCTTC.